These 4 T cell receptor beta chains came from one sample sequenced in a study of cytomegalovirus exposure and HLA in healthy donors. The primer mix had 60 Vbeta and 13 Jbeta primers. Clones were sequenced by immunoSEQ multiplex PCR, and TCRdb holds only the in-frame ones, with some missing. The repertoire table contains 100,000 to 150,000 clones. The sample was PBMCs. Every receptor here comes from a man aged 18 to 35 in good health and CMV-seronegative.

The genes are TRBV6-5 and TRBJ2-3, with D maybe TRBD2 (7 bases). Trimming took off 11 bases at V and 2 bases at J, with 14 bases between the two ends. CDR1 is MNHEY, CDR2 SVGAGI, per germline. The CDR3 runs 13 residues. CDR3 in DNA: TGTGCCCCAGGGAGGGGGACCACAGATACGCAGTATTTT. It encodes CAPGRGTTDTQYF.

The chain links TRBV5-1 to TRBJ1-1; D not resolved. This CDR3 spans 16 amino acids. Germline CDR1 is SGHRS and CDR2 is YFSETQ. Trimming left V 0 bases short and J 1 base short, with 13 bases between. The CDR3, as DNA: TGCGCCAGCAGCTTGGACGTACTCCGGGGGAACACTGAAGCTTTCTTT. Protein: CASSLDVLRGNTEAFF. The entire variable domain, with the rest obtained from reference TRBV5-1 and TRBJ1-1, is as follows: KAGVTQTPRYLIKTRGQQVTLSCSPISGHRSVSWYQQTPGQGLQFLFEYFSETQRNKGNFPGRFSGRQFSNSRSEMNVSTLELGDSALYLCASSLDVLRGNTEAFFGQGTRLTVV.

This chain joins TRBV5-1 and TRBJ2-2; tentatively, D is TRBD1 (6 bases). The CDR3 runs 14 residues. Trimming pared 6 bases from V and 2 bases from J, leaving 11 bases between. Germline loops: CDR1 SGHRS, CDR2 YFSETQ. The CDR3 region has the DNA TGCGCCAGCACCGGACAGCTTAACACCGGGGAGCTGTTTTTT. This gives the protein CASTGQLNTGELFF.

The CDR3 region is CASSTGTSRNEQFF. The CDR3 nucleotides are TGTGCCAGTAGCACCGGGACTAGCAGGAATGAGCAGTTCTTC. The chain employs TRBV19 and TRBJ2-1, with TRBD2 identical over 9 bases. The junction had 7 bases not matched to a gene; V was cut back by 6 bases and J by 7 bases. The CDR3 consists of 14 residues. Germline CDR1 is LNHDA and CDR2 is SQIVND (reference sequence).